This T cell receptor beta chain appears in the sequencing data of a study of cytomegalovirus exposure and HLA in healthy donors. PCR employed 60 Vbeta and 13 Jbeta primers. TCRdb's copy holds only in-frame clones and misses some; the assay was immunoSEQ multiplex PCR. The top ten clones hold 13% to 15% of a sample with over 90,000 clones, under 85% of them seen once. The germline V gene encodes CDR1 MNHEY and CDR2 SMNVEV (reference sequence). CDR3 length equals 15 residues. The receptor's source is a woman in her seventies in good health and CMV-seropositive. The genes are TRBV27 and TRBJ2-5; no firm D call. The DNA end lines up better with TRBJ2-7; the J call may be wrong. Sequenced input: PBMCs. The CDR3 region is CASSLYPGAAYEQYF. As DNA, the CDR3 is TGTGCCAGCAGTTTATATCCCGGAGCCGCCTACGAGCAGTACTTC.